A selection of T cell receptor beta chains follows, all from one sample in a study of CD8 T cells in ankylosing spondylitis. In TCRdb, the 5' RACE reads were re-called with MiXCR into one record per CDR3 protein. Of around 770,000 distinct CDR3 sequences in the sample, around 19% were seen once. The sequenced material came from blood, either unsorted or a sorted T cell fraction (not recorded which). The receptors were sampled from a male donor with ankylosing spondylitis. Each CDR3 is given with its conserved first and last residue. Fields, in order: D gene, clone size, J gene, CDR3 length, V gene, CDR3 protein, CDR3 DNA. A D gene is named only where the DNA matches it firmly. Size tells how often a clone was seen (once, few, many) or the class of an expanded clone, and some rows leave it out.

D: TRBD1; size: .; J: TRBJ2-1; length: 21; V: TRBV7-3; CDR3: CASSLKTPGTGNLEEYNEQFF; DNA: TGTGCCAGCAGCTTAAAGACCCCCGGGACAGGGAATTTGGAGGAATACAATGAGCAGTTCTTC
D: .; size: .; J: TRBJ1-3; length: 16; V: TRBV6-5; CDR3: CASSYSRDSSGNTIYF; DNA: TGTGCCAGCAGTTACTCGAGAGACAGCTCTGGAAACACCATATATTTT
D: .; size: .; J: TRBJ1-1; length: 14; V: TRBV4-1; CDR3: CASSQEGKNTEAFF; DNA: TGCGCCAGCAGCCAAGAAGGGAAGAACACTGAAGCTTTCTTT
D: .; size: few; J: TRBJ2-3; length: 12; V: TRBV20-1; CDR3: CSAPEGGDTQYF; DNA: TGCAGTGCTCCAGAGGGCGGGGATACGCAGTATTTT
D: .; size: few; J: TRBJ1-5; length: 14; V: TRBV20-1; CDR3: CSASLTGPIQPQHF; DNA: TGCAGTGCTAGCTTGACAGGACCAATTCAGCCCCAGCATTTT
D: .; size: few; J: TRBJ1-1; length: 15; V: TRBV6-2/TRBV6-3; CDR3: CASSYLHQLGTEAFF; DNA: TGTGCCAGCAGTTACCTTCACCAGCTGGGAACTGAAGCTTTCTTT
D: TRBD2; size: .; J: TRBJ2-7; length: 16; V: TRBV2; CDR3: CASSKGLAGFRWEQYF; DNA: TGTGCCAGCAGTAAAGGACTAGCGGGATTCCGGTGGGAGCAGTACTTC
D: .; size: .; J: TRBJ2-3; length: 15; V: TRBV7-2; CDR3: CASSLVPLRTDTQYF; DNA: TGTGCCAGCAGCTTAGTCCCACTTCGCACAGATACGCAGTATTTT
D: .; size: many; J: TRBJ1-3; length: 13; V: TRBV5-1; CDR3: CASSLASGNTIYF; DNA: TGTGCCAGCAGCTTAGCCTCTGGAAACACCATATATTTT
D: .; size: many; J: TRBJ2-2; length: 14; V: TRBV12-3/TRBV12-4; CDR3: CASSPGSSAGELFF; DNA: TGTGCCAGCAGTCCCGGGAGTTCCGCCGGGGAGCTGTTTTTT
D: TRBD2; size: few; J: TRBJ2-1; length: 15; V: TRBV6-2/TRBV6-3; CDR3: CASSSGGRWDNEQFF; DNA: TGTGCCAGCAGCTCCGGGGGGAGATGGGACAATGAGCAGTTCTTC
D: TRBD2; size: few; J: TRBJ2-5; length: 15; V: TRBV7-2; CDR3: CASSPPGLAGKTQYF; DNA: TGTGCCAGCAGCCCCCCGGGACTAGCGGGAAAGACCCAGTACTTC
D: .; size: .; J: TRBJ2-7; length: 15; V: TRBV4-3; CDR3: CASSQDRDTSYEQYF; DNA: TGCGCCAGCAGCCAAGATAGGGACACTTCCTACGAGCAGTACTTC
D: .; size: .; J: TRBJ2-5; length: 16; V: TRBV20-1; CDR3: CSARDLATSRVETQYF; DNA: TGCAGTGCTAGAGATTTAGCTACTTCCCGGGTAGAGACCCAGTACTTC
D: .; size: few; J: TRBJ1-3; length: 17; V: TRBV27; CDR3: CASSFASQGLAGNTIYF; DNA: TGTGCCAGCAGTTTCGCCTCACAGGGACTTGCTGGAAACACCATATATTTT
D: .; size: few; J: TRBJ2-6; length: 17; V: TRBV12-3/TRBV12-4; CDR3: CASSQTGPPSGANVLTF; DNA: TGTGCCAGCAGTCAGACAGGTCCTCCCTCTGGGGCCAACGTCCTGACTTTC
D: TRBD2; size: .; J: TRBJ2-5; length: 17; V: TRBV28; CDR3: CASKVGGRAMWGETQYF; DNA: TGTGCCAGCAAAGTCGGCGGGAGGGCCATGTGGGGGGAGACCCAGTACTTC
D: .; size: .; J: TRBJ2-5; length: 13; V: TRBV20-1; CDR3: CSAPEVGLVAQYF; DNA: TGCAGTGCCCCAGAGGTTGGTCTGGTGGCCCAGTACTTC
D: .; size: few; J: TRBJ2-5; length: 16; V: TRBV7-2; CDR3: CASSLTQGSPRETQYF; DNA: TGTGCCAGCAGCTTGACGCAAGGTTCTCCACGGGAGACCCAGTACTTC
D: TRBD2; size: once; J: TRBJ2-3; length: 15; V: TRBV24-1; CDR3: CATGASGETTDTQYF; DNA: TGTGCCACCGGGGCTAGCGGGGAGACCACAGATACGCAGTATTTT
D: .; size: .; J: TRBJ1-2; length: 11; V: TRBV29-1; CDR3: CSVGHHGGYTF; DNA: TGCAGCGTGGGTCATCATGGGGGCTACACCTTC
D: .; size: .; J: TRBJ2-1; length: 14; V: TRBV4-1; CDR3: CASSQVEGYNEQFF; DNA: TGCGCCAGCAGCCAAGTGGAGGGATACAATGAGCAGTTCTTC
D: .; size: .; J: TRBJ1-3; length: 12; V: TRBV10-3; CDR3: CAISTSGNTIYF; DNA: TGTGCCATCAGTACCTCTGGAAACACCATATATTTT
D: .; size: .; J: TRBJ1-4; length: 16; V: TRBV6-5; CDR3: CASSYSVLQGGGKLFF; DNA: TGTGCCAGCAGTTACTCGGTCTTGCAGGGAGGCGGAAAACTGTTTTTT
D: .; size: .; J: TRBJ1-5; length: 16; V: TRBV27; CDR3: CASSLGSGYSNQPQHF; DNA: TGTGCCAGCAGTTTGGGTTCGGGCTATAGCAATCAGCCCCAGCATTTT
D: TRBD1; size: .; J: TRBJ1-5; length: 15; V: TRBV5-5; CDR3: CASSQGVVSNQPQHF; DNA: TGTGCCAGCAGCCAGGGGGTGGTGAGCAATCAGCCCCAGCATTTT
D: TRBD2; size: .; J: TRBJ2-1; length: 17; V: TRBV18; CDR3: CASSPGLAGGSYNEQFF; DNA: TGTGCCAGCTCACCCGGACTAGCGGGGGGGTCCTACAATGAGCAGTTCTTC
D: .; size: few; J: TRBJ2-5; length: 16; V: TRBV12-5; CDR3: CASGSRGERLQETQYF; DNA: TGTGCTAGTGGCTCTCGTGGGGAGCGGTTGCAAGAGACCCAGTACTTC
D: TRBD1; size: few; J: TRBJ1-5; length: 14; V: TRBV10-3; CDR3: CATRDRGADQPQHF; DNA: TGTGCCACACGGGACAGGGGCGCTGATCAGCCCCAGCATTTT
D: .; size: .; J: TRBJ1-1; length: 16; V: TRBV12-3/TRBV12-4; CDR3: CASTEDSWGGNTEAFF; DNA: TGTGCCAGCACCGAGGACAGCTGGGGGGGGAACACTGAAGCTTTCTTT
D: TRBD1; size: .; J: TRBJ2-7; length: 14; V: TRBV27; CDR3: CASSWRTGGGEQYF; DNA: TGTGCCAGCAGTTGGAGGACAGGGGGCGGCGAGCAGTACTTC
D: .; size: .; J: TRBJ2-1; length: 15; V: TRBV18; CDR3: CASSPPRDGNNEQFF; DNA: TGTGCCAGCTCACCACCGCGGGACGGGAACAATGAGCAGTTCTTC
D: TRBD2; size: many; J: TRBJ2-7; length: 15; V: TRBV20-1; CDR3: CSATMRPREPSEQYF; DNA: TGCAGTGCCACAATGAGACCGCGGGAGCCCAGCGAGCAGTACTTC
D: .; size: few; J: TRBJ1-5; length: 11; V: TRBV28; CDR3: CASNSNQPQHF; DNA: TGTGCCAGCAATAGCAATCAGCCCCAGCATTTT
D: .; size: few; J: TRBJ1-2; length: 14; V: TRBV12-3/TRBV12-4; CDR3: CASSHRAEDYGYTF; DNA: TGTGCCAGCAGCCACAGGGCGGAGGACTATGGCTACACCTTC
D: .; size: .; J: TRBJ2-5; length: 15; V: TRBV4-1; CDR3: CASSQVPGAEETQYF; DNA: TGCGCCAGCAGCCAAGTCCCAGGGGCAGAGGAGACCCAGTACTTC
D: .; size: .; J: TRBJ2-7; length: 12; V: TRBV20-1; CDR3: CSARLETYEQYF; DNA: TGCAGTGCTAGGTTGGAGACCTACGAGCAGTACTTC
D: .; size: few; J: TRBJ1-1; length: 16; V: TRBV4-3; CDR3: CASSQDPGLTNTEAFF; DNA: TGCGCCAGCAGCCAAGACCCGGGACTTACGAACACTGAAGCTTTCTTT
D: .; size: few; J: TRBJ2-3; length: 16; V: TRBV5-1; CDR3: CASSLGAGRHTDTQYF; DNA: TGCGCCAGCAGCTTGGGGGCGGGACGGCACACAGATACGCAGTATTTT
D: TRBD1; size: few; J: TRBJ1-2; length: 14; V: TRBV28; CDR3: CASSLLDRGDGYTF; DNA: TGTGCCAGCAGTTTACTGGACAGGGGCGATGGCTACACCTTC
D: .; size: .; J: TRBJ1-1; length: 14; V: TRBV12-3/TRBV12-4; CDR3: CASSPLAGIGEAFF; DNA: TGTGCCAGCAGCCCCCTCGCGGGGATCGGTGAAGCTTTCTTT
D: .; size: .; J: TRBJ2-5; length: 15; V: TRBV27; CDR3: CASSSGPGYQETQYF; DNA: TGTGCCAGCAGTTCAGGGCCGGGGTACCAAGAGACCCAGTACTTC
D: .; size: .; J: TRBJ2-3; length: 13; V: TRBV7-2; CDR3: CASSSDYPDTQYF; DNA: TGTGCCAGCAGCTCGGACTATCCAGATACGCAGTATTTT
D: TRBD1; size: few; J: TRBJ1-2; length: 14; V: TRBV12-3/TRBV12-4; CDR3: CASRPTGTGDGYTF; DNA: TGTGCCAGCAGACCAACCGGGACAGGGGATGGCTACACCTTC
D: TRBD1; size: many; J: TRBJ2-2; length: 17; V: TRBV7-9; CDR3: CASSGQKGGANTGELFF; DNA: TGTGCCAGCAGCGGACAAAAAGGGGGCGCGAACACCGGGGAGCTGTTTTTT
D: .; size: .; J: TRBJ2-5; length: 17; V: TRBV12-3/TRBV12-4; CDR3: CASSLYRGYTGGETQYF; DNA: TGTGCCAGCAGTTTATACCGGGGTTACACAGGTGGTGAGACCCAGTACTTC
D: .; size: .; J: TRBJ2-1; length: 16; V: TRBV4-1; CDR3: CASSAFGGASYNEQFF; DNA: TGCGCCAGCAGCGCGTTCGGGGGCGCCTCCTACAATGAGCAGTTCTTC
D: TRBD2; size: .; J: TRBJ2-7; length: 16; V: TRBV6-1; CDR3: CASKSISGKTTYEQYF; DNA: TGTGCCAGCAAATCGATTAGCGGGAAAACTACCTACGAGCAGTACTTC
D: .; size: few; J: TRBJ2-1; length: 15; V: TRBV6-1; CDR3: CASSEVAPIEIEQFF; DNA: TGTGCCAGCAGTGAGGTAGCGCCCATCGAGATTGAGCAGTTCTTC
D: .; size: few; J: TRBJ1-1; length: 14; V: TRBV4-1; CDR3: CASSQDQRNTEAFF; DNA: TGCGCCAGCAGCCAAGATCAGAGGAACACTGAAGCTTTCTTT
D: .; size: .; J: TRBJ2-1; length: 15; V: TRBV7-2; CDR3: CASSFGPRTYNEQFF; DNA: TGTGCCAGCAGCTTTGGTCCAAGAACTTACAATGAGCAGTTCTTC